Presented here are 20 T cell receptor beta chains from one specimen sequenced in a study of CD8 T cells in ankylosing spondylitis. TCRdb recomputed calls from the 5' RACE reads with MiXCR, one row per CDR3 protein. The repertoire holds about 230,000 distinct CDR3 sequences, with roughly 8% as singletons. Sample: blood, either unsorted or a sorted T cell fraction (not recorded which). The source of these receptors is a female donor with ankylosing spondylitis or in good health (not recorded which).

At least ten counts were recorded for this clonotype. The chain couples TRBV9 to TRBJ1-2, with D perhaps TRBD1 (5 bases). Germline V gene sequence: CDR1 SGDLS, CDR2 YYNGEE. V was trimmed by 0 bases and J by 4 bases, leaving 13 bases between them. This CDR3 has 15 amino acids. The CDR3 here is CASSVDEGTFYGYTF. The CDR3 DNA sequence: TGTGCCAGCAGCGTAGATGAGGGGACTTTCTATGGCTACACCTTC.

This clonotype occurred a few times. This rearrangement joins TRBV7-3 to TRBJ2-3; possibly TRBD2 for D (6 bases). V was shortened by 5 bases and J by 3 bases, with 18 bases between the two germline ends. Germline values: CDR1 SGHTA, CDR2 FQGTGA. This CDR3 comprises 16 residues. The CDR3 is CASSRWETGETDTQYF. CDR3 nucleotide sequence: TGTGCCAGCAGCCGGTGGGAGACGGGGGAAACAGATACGCAGTATTTT.

The chain employs TRBV7-8 and TRBJ1-5, with a weak D call TRBD1 (6 bases). Per the germline V gene, CDR1 is SGHVS and CDR2 is FQNEAQ. Trimming took 1 base from V and 1 from J, leaving 14 bases between them. The CDR3 sequence is 17 residues long. The CDR3 coding sequence is TGTGCCAGCAGCTTAGGACGGGGGCCGCGGAGCAATCAGCCCCAGCATTTT. It specifies CASSLGRGPRSNQPQHF.

This clonotype was recorded at least ten times. The V call is TRBV27, the J call TRBJ2-5; no clear D gene. The germline CDR1 and CDR2 sequences are MNHEY and SMNVEV (reference sequence). CDR3 length: 14 residues. V lost 5 bases, J lost 1 base, and 11 bases lay in between. The chain's CDR3 is CASSPMGRQETQYF. The CDR3 DNA reads TGTGCCAGCAGTCCCATGGGTCGCCAAGAGACCCAGTACTTC.

In this sample, this clonotype turned up many times. V is TRBV2 and J is TRBJ2-7, with D perhaps TRBD2 (6 bases). The CDR3 covers 14 residues. V was cut by 2 bases and J by 3 bases, with 11 bases left in between. Germline V gives CDR1 SNHLY, CDR2 FYNNEI. The CDR3 spells CASSEHGSDYEQYF. The CDR3 DNA is TGTGCCAGCAGTGAACACGGGAGCGACTACGAGCAGTACTTC.

Ten or more counts support this clonotype. The chain carries TRBV7-8 and TRBJ2-7; D is unresolved. This CDR3 spans 11 amino acids. Germline assignment: CDR1 SGHVS and CDR2 FQNEAQ. V was clipped by 5 bases and J by 5 bases, with 7 bases between them. This chain's CDR3 is CASSPSNEQYF. In DNA, the CDR3 is TGTGCCAGCAGCCCCTCGAACGAGCAGTACTTC.

This clonotype was recorded many times. The gene calls are TRBV20-1 and TRBJ2-7, with a tentative D call TRBD2 (5 bases). The ends were cut back, 4 bases at V and 0 bases at J, with 7 bases in the middle. CDR1 and CDR2 (germline): DFQATT, SNEGSKA (reference sequence). The CDR3 extends over 12 amino acids. CDR3 in DNA: TGCAGTGCTACGGGGAGCTCCTACGAGCAGTACTTC. It translates to CSATGSSYEQYF.

The chain carries TRBV5-1 and TRBJ2-5, with a tentative D call TRBD2 (6 bases). CDR1 is SGHRS, CDR2 YFSETQ, per germline. V was shortened by 9 bases and J by 2 bases, with 14 bases between the two germline ends. There are 13 residues in the CDR3. The CDR3 region is CATALASQETQYF. DNA for the CDR3: TGCGCCACCGCCCTAGCGTCTCAAGAGACCCAGTACTTC. Complete variable domain (other parts from reference TRBV5-1 and TRBJ2-5): KAGVTQTPRYLIKTRGQQVTLSCSPISGHRSVSWYQQTPGQGLQFLFEYFSETQRNKGNFPGRFSGRQFSNSRSEMNVSTLELGDSALYLCATALASQETQYFGPGTRLLVL.

The sample holds many counts of this clonotype. The chain couples TRBV20-1 to TRBJ2-1; D ambiguous. CDR1 and CDR2 (germline): DFQATT, SNEGSKA (reference sequence). The V end lost 1 base, the J end lost 2 bases, and 3 bases lay between the germline ends. The CDR3 has 12 amino acids. The CDR3 coding sequence is TGCAGTGCTAGAGGCCCCTACAATGAGCAGTTCTTC. Its protein is CSARGPYNEQFF.

Ten or more counts support this clonotype. V usage is TRBV15 and J usage is TRBJ2-7; TRBD2 agrees at 13 bases. The CDR3 sequence is 15 residues long. The germline gives CDR1 LNHNV, CDR2 YYDKDF (reference sequence). V shed 5 bases and J 6 bases; nucleotides not matched to a gene: 7. CDR3 bases: TGTGCCACCAGCTTCGGGACTAGCGGGGTTTCCGAGCAGTACTTC. This gives the protein CATSFGTSGVSEQYF.

This chain's CDR3 is CASSQDPGLAIRGNIQYF. CDR3 bases: TGTGCCAGCAGCCAAGACCCCGGACTAGCAATAAGGGGAAACATTCAGTACTTC. This chain connects TRBV27 to TRBJ2-4; 8 nucleotides match TRBD2. The CDR3 runs to 18 residues. Per the germline V gene, CDR1 is MNHEY and CDR2 is SMNVEV (reference sequence). With V trimmed by 6 bases and J by 6 bases, 19 bases remained unmatched.

This clonotype was recorded at least ten times. CDR3 coding DNA: TGCAGTGCTAGCGACGGGGTAAAGCCCCAGCATTTT. Translated: CSASDGVKPQHF. The chain carries TRBV20-1 and TRBJ1-5; D ambiguous. The CDR3 is 12 amino acids. Trimming removed 3 bases at V and 8 bases at J, with 11 bases between. Germline CDR1 and CDR2: DFQATT and SNEGSKA (reference sequence).

This clonotype appeared many times. The chain recombines TRBV12-3 or TRBV12-4 with TRBJ2-2; D remains ambiguous. The V and J ends lost 7 bases and 1 base respectively, with 10 bases between them. The CDR3 spans 14 residues. CDR3 coding DNA: TGTGCCAGCACCTTATGGGGGAACACCGGGGAGCTGTTTTTT. Translating it yields CASTLWGNTGELFF.

The chain is built from TRBV4-3 and TRBJ2-2; the match to TRBD2 covers 10 bases. Trimming took 3 bases from V and 4 from J; bases not matched to a gene: 5. The CDR3 has 16 residues. In germline, CDR1 is LGHNA, CDR2 YSLEER. The CDR3, as DNA: TGCGCCAGCAGCCAGAGGACTAGCGGAGGCACCGGGGAGCTGTTTTTT. It encodes CASSQRTSGGTGELFF.

This clonotype has at least ten counts. The chain employs TRBV6-5 and TRBJ1-3; a weak D match, TRBD1 (5 bases). The CDR3 has 15 residues. Trimming stripped 0 bases from V and 2 bases from J, with 8 bases between. Germline values: CDR1 MNHEY, CDR2 SVGAGI. The DNA of the CDR3 is TGTGCCAGCAGTTACTCGGGAGGGGCTGGAAACACCATATATTTT. Translating it yields CASSYSGGAGNTIYF.

This clonotype was observed many times. The genes are TRBV20-1 and TRBJ1-1; no definite D call. Trimming stripped 4 bases from V and 1 base from J, with 7 bases between. The CDR3 runs to 12 residues. Germline V gene lookup returns CDR1 DFQATT and CDR2 SNEGSKA (reference sequence). The CDR3 region is CSATRQNTEAFF. The CDR3 region has the DNA TGCAGTGCTACCCGACAGAACACTGAAGCTTTCTTT.

The rearrangement joins TRBV11-2 to TRBJ1-2; 7 nucleotides line up with TRBD1. The CDR3 loop spans 18 amino acids. The junction had 15 bases not matched to a gene; V was cut back by 5 bases and J by 0 bases. Germline V gene data show CDR1 as SGHAT and CDR2 as FQNNGV. The CDR3, as DNA: TGTGCCAGCAGCACCGTACCCCGTCGGACAGGCGCTAACTATGGCTACACCTTC. This translates into CASSTVPRRTGANYGYTF.

This clonotype was counted ten times or more. The chain couples TRBV5-1 to TRBJ2-3; 10 bases match TRBD2. Germline values: CDR1 SGHRS, CDR2 YFSETQ. CDR3 length equals 16 residues. Trimming removed 5 bases from V and 2 bases from J; junction bases left unmatched: 8. This CDR3 is CASRVRSGRATDTQYF. For the CDR3, the DNA is TGCGCCAGCAGGGTCCGGAGCGGGAGGGCCACAGATACGCAGTATTTT.

This clonotype was counted only a few times. The CDR3 DNA reads TGTGCCAGCAGCTTATCCCCTTGGAACACTGAAGCTTTCTTT. Protein product: CASSLSPWNTEAFF. The gene calls are TRBV11-2 and TRBJ1-1; D gene unclear. Per the germline V gene, CDR1 is SGHAT and CDR2 is FQNNGV. Trimming cost V 2 bases and J 1 base, with 8 bases left between them. This CDR3 is 14 amino acids long.

This chain uses TRBV12-3 or TRBV12-4 with TRBJ1-2; D not resolved. Trimming pared 2 bases from V and 8 bases from J, leaving 6 bases between. This CDR3 contains 11 residues. CDR3 in amino acids: CASSLSEGYTF. The CDR3 coding sequence is TGTGCCAGCAGTTTAAGCGAAGGCTACACCTTC.